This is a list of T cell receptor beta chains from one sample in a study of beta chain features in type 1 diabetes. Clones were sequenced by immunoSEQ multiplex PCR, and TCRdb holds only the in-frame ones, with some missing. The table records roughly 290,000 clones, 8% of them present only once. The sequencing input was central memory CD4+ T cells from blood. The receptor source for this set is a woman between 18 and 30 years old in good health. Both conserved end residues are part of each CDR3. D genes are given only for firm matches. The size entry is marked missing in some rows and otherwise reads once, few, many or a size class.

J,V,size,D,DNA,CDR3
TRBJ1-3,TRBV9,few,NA,TGTGCCAGCAGCCCAACAGGGTCTTCTGGAAACACCATATATTTT,CASSPTGSSGNTIYF
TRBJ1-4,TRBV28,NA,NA,TGTGCCAGCAGTTTGAGTGGGGGGGATGAAAAACTGTTTTTT,CASSLSGGDEKLFF
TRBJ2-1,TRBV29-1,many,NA,TGCAGCGGGACTCTAGGAGGAGGTATGAGCTCCTACAATGAGCAGTTCTTC,CSGTLGGGMSSYNEQFF
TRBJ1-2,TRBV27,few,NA,TGTGCCAGCAGTTTTCAGGGAAGGAATGGCTACACCTTC,CASSFQGRNGYTF
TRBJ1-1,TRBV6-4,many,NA,TGTGCCAGCAGCCGGATCCTGGGCACTGAAGCTTTCTTT,CASSRILGTEAFF
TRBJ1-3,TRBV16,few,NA,TGTGCCAGCAGCCAAGCTGGGCAACCTGGAAACACCATATATTTT,CASSQAGQPGNTIYF
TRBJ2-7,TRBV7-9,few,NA,TGTGCCAGCAGCAGCGCCGGGTCCCACTCCTACGAGCAGTACTTC,CASSSAGSHSYEQYF
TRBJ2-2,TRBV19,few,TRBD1,TGTGCCAGTAGCTCGACAGGGTTTGGCACCGGGGAGCTGTTTTTT,CASSSTGFGTGELFF
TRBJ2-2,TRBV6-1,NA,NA,TGTGCCATGCGCCCAGGGAGCTTGGACACCGGGGAGCTGTTTTTT,CAMRPGSLDTGELFF
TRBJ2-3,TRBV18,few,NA,TGTGCCAGCTCTCAACGACTAGACGCAGATACGCAGTATTTT,CASSQRLDADTQYF
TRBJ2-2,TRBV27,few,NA,TGTGCCAGCAGCTCCGCGAGGGGGAACACCGGGGAGCTGTTTTTT,CASSSARGNTGELFF
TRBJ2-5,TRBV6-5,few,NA,TGTGCCAGCAGTCCCACAGGGCCACAGACCCAGTACTTC,CASSPTGPQTQYF
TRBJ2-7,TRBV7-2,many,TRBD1,TGTGCCAGCAGCTTAGATGGGACAGGGAGGTACGAGCAGTACTTC,CASSLDGTGRYEQYF
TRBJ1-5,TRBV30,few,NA,TGTGCCTGGAGTAAGGCGGGGGCCAATACGGGGCCCCAGCATTTT,CAWSKAGANTGPQHF
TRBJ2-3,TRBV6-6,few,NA,TGTGCCAGCAGTTACTCCCCGGGGTGGGCCGGCGATACGCAGTATTTT,CASSYSPGWAGDTQYF
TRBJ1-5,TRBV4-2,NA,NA,TGTGCCAGCAGCCCCCCGGGGAGGGATCAGCCCCAGCATTTT,CASSPPGRDQPQHF
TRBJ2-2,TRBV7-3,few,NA,TGTGCCAGCAGCTTAACGTTTGGCGGGGAGCTGTTTTTT,CASSLTFGGELFF
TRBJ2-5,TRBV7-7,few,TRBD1,TGTGCCAGCAGCCCGACAGGGGGACAGGGGGAGACCCAGTACTTC,CASSPTGGQGETQYF
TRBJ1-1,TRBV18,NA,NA,TGTGCCAGCTCACCAGGTAGCCCCGTTCCTGAAGCTTTCTTT,CASSPGSPVPEAFF
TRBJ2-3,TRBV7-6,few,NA,TGTGCCAGCAGCTTAGAGTCATCAGGGGATACGCAGTATTTT,CASSLESSGDTQYF
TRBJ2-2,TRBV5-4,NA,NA,TGCGCCAGCAGCCAGTCCCAGACAAACACCGGGGAGCTGTTTTTT,CASSQSQTNTGELFF
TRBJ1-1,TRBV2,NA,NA,TGTGCCAGCTGTGACCCGTGGGCTGAAGCTTTCTTT,CASCDPWAEAFF
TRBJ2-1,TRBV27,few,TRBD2,TGTGCCAGCAGCCATAGCGGGGGCCTCTCCTACAATGAGCAGTTCTTC,CASSHSGGLSYNEQFF
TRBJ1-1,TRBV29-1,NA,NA,TGCAGCGCCCACACAGGGAGGACTGAAGCTTTCTTT,CSAHTGRTEAFF
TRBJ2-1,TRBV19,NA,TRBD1,TGTGCCAGTAGTATTGCCCCCCGGACAGGGGAGCAGTTCTTC,CASSIAPRTGEQFF
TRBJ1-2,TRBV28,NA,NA,TGTGCCAGCAGTTCGCGGACCGCTTATGGCTACACCTTC,CASSSRTAYGYTF
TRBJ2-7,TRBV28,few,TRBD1,TGTGCCAGCCAGACCAGGACAGGCTTTTACGAGCAGTACTTC,CASQTRTGFYEQYF
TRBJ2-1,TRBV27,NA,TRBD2,TGTGCCAGCAGTCCCCGGGGGACTATCTACAATGAGCAGTTCTTC,CASSPRGTIYNEQFF
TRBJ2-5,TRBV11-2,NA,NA,TGTGCCAGCAGCTTTCGCAAGACCCAGTACTTC,CASSFRKTQYF
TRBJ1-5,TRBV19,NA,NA,TGTGCCAGTAGTATTATTGGGATCGGTCAGCCCCAGCATTTT,CASSIIGIGQPQHF
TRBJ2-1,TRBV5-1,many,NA,TGCGCCAGCAGCTTGGTCCCCACGGTTAGTGAGCAGTTCTTC,CASSLVPTVSEQFF
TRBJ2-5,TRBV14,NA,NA,TGTGCCAGCAGCCAGCGGCAAGAGACCCAGTACTTC,CASSQRQETQYF
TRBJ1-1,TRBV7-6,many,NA,TGTGCCAGCAGCTTAGCGCGGGCCAGCGGGGCTGAAGCTTTCTTT,CASSLARASGAEAFF
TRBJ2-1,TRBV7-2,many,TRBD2,TGTGCCAGCAGCCGCGGGAGGGCCTCCTACAATGAGCAGTTCTTC,CASSRGRASYNEQFF
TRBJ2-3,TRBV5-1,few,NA,TGCGCCAGCAGCTTGGGGTCAAACCGAGATACGCAGTATTTT,CASSLGSNRDTQYF
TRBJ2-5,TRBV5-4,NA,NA,TGTGCCAGCAGCCCGCCCGACGGGGGGCGGGGGACCCAGTACTTC,CASSPPDGGRGTQYF
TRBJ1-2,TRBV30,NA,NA,TGTGCCTGGAGTGTACAGGCAGGGAACTATGGCTACACCTTC,CAWSVQAGNYGYTF
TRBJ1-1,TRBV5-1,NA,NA,TGCGCCAGCAGCTTGTCAGGAGCCACTGAAGCTTTCTTT,CASSLSGATEAFF
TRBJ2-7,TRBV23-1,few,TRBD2,TGCGCCAGCAGTCCCTACTCCACTGGACGGAGGACTAGCTCCTACGAGCAGTACTTC,CASSPYSTGRRTSSYEQYF
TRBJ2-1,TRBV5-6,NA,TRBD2,TGTGCCAGCAGCTTGTTTAGCGGGACCTACAATGAGCAGTTCTTC,CASSLFSGTYNEQFF
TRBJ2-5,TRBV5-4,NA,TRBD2,TGTGCCAGCAGCCCCAGAGCCCTAGCGGGAGTTAGGGAGACCCAGTACTTC,CASSPRALAGVRETQYF
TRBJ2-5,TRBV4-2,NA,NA,TGTGCCAGCAGCCAAGGAGGGGGGGGAGAGACCCAGTACTTC,CASSQGGGGETQYF
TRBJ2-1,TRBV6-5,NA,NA,TGTGCCAGCAGTTACGGGGTTTTCAATCCCAATGAGCAGTTCTTC,CASSYGVFNPNEQFF
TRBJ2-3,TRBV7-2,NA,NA,TGTGCCAGCAGCTTTATGCGGGGCACAGATACGCAGTATTTT,CASSFMRGTDTQYF
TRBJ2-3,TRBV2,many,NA,TGTGCCAGCATGTCGCGGGGAGGCGCGCAGTATTTT,CASMSRGGAQYF
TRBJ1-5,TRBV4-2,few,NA,TGTGCCAGCAGTCAGGGGAGCAATCAGCCCCAGCATTTT,CASSQGSNQPQHF
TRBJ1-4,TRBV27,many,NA,TGTGCCAGCAGTTTGAGACAGAATGAAAAACTGTTTTTT,CASSLRQNEKLFF
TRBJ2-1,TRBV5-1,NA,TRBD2,TGCGCCAGCAGCTCCCCTAGCGGGGCTTACAATGAGCAGTTCTTC,CASSSPSGAYNEQFF
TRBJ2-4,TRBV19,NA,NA,TGTGCCAGTAGTATGTCAAACATTCAGTACTTC,CASSMSNIQYF
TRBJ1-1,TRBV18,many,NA,TGTGCCAGCTCACCACGGAAGGGGCGAGGTGAAGCTTTCTTT,CASSPRKGRGEAFF